Listed below are T cell receptor beta chains from one sample, sequenced in a study of T cells in Graves' hyperthyroidism and ophthalmopathy. Via MiXCR, TCRdb re-called the multiplex PCR reads, giving one row per CDR3 protein. The table records about 600,000 distinct CDR3 sequences, about 14% of them present only once. The sample was blood. Receptors were obtained from a woman aged 45-65 years with Graves' ophthalmopathy. Each CDR3 is given with its conserved first and last residue. Each record gives: CDR3 DNA, CDR3 protein, clone size, V gene, J gene, D gene. D genes are given only for firm matches. Expanded clones get a size class; other rows say once, few or many, or leave the size out.

cdr3_nt: TGTGCCAGCAGCGCCTTGGATAGCGCCCACACAGATACGCAGTATTTT
cdr3_aa: CASSALDSAHTDTQYF
clone_size: few
v_call: TRBV9
j_call: TRBJ2-3
d_call: NA

cdr3_nt: TGTGCCAGCAGTCCCCGGGAGAGCTATGGCTACACCTTC
cdr3_aa: CASSPRESYGYTF
clone_size: many
v_call: TRBV12-3/TRBV12-4
j_call: TRBJ1-2
d_call: NA

cdr3_nt: TGTGCCACCAGTGACCAAGCCGGGGAGCTGTTTTTT
cdr3_aa: CATSDQAGELFF
clone_size: few
v_call: TRBV24-1
j_call: TRBJ2-2
d_call: NA

cdr3_nt: TGTGCCAGCAGCGGAGGCGGGACGATATACAATGAGCAGTTCTTC
cdr3_aa: CASSGGGTIYNEQFF
clone_size: many
v_call: TRBV9
j_call: TRBJ2-1
d_call: NA

cdr3_nt: TGCAGCGTTTCTCATATACAGGGGGCGCGACCCAAAGCTAACTATGGCTACACCTTC
cdr3_aa: CSVSHIQGARPKANYGYTF
clone_size: many
v_call: TRBV29-1
j_call: TRBJ1-2
d_call: TRBD1

cdr3_nt: TGTGCCAGCAGCTACAGGGGGGTACATCAGCCCCAGCATTTT
cdr3_aa: CASSYRGVHQPQHF
clone_size: many
v_call: TRBV3-1
j_call: TRBJ1-5
d_call: TRBD1

cdr3_nt: TGTGCCAGCAGTCTAAGGACAGGGGGGTTAGGGTCCTACAATGAGCAGTTCTTC
cdr3_aa: CASSLRTGGLGSYNEQFF
clone_size: many
v_call: TRBV27
j_call: TRBJ2-1
d_call: TRBD1

cdr3_nt: TGCGCCAGTAGTCGGGCAGGGACAGATACGCAGTATTTT
cdr3_aa: CASSRAGTDTQYF
clone_size: NA
v_call: TRBV19
j_call: TRBJ2-3
d_call: NA

cdr3_nt: TGTGCCAGCACTGGGGAGCAGTTCTTC
cdr3_aa: CASTGEQFF
clone_size: many
v_call: TRBV2
j_call: TRBJ2-1
d_call: NA

cdr3_nt: TGTGCCAGCAGTCTCTCATCAGGAGACTCTGGAAACACCATATATTTT
cdr3_aa: CASSLSSGDSGNTIYF
clone_size: NA
v_call: TRBV12-3/TRBV12-4
j_call: TRBJ1-3
d_call: NA

cdr3_nt: TGTGCCAGCAGTTTCGGGGGGATCAATCAGCCCCAGCATTTT
cdr3_aa: CASSFGGINQPQHF
clone_size: few
v_call: TRBV27
j_call: TRBJ1-5
d_call: NA

cdr3_nt: TGTGCCAGCAGCCAAGTGGCTACCACTGAAGCTTTCTTT
cdr3_aa: CASSQVATTEAFF
clone_size: many
v_call: TRBV3-1
j_call: TRBJ1-1
d_call: NA

cdr3_nt: TGCAGTGCTAGAGATGTCTTGGGGGAGCAGTACTTC
cdr3_aa: CSARDVLGEQYF
clone_size: many
v_call: TRBV20-1
j_call: TRBJ2-7
d_call: NA

cdr3_nt: TGTGCCAGCAGCTGGAGCACAAACTATGGCTACACCTTC
cdr3_aa: CASSWSTNYGYTF
clone_size: many
v_call: TRBV7-3
j_call: TRBJ1-2
d_call: NA

cdr3_nt: TGTGCCAGCAGCCTGAACGAGGGAAACACCATATATTTT
cdr3_aa: CASSLNEGNTIYF
clone_size: NA
v_call: TRBV14
j_call: TRBJ1-3
d_call: NA

cdr3_nt: TGTGCCATCAGTGTATTAGGAATCGCGAACACCGGGGAGCTGTTTTTT
cdr3_aa: CAISVLGIANTGELFF
clone_size: NA
v_call: TRBV10-3
j_call: TRBJ2-2
d_call: NA

cdr3_nt: TGTGCCAGCAGTTTTGGTGATCCCGGGGAGCTGTTTTTT
cdr3_aa: CASSFGDPGELFF
clone_size: many
v_call: TRBV28
j_call: TRBJ2-2
d_call: NA

cdr3_nt: TGTGCCAGTAGGACGGGGACTAGCGGGAGGGCCAGGACAGATACGCAGTATTTT
cdr3_aa: CASRTGTSGRARTDTQYF
clone_size: NA
v_call: TRBV19
j_call: TRBJ2-3
d_call: TRBD2

cdr3_nt: TGTGCCAGTAGACTAGCGGGAAACACCGGGGAGCTGTTTTTT
cdr3_aa: CASRLAGNTGELFF
clone_size: many
v_call: TRBV3-1
j_call: TRBJ2-2
d_call: TRBD2

cdr3_nt: TGCAGTGCTAGAGGATGGACAGGGTCTTACACTGAGCAGTTCTTC
cdr3_aa: CSARGWTGSYTEQFF
clone_size: NA
v_call: TRBV20-1
j_call: TRBJ2-1
d_call: TRBD1

cdr3_nt: TGTGCCAGCAGTTTTAGAGTCGGCAGAGCCAATTCACCCCTCCACTTT
cdr3_aa: CASSFRVGRANSPLHF
clone_size: NA
v_call: TRBV27
j_call: TRBJ1-6
d_call: NA

cdr3_nt: TGTGCAGCAGCTTATACGTCGTTAACTGGGGCCAACGTCCTGACTTTC
cdr3_aa: CAAAYTSLTGANVLTF
clone_size: many
v_call: TRBV7-9
j_call: TRBJ2-6
d_call: NA

cdr3_nt: TGTGCCAGCAGTTTAGCGGAATCTAGCACAGATACGCAGTATTTT
cdr3_aa: CASSLAESSTDTQYF
clone_size: few
v_call: TRBV7-6
j_call: TRBJ2-3
d_call: NA

cdr3_nt: TGTGCCAGCAGATTACCGGGACTAGCGGGTGGAAATGAGCAGTTCTTC
cdr3_aa: CASRLPGLAGGNEQFF
clone_size: NA
v_call: TRBV28
j_call: TRBJ2-1
d_call: TRBD2

cdr3_nt: TGCGCCAGCAGCCTAGCGGGGAATTCTCAGTTCTTC
cdr3_aa: CASSLAGNSQFF
clone_size: many
v_call: TRBV4-3
j_call: TRBJ2-1
d_call: TRBD2

cdr3_nt: TGTGCCACCGAGTGGTCCCGAGGCCAACGCTCTGGAAACACCATATATTTT
cdr3_aa: CATEWSRGQRSGNTIYF
clone_size: NA
v_call: TRBV2
j_call: TRBJ1-3
d_call: NA

cdr3_nt: TGCTCGAGCGCCAGGGATCTCGAGCAAGAGACCCAGTACTTC
cdr3_aa: CSSARDLEQETQYF
clone_size: many
v_call: TRBV20-1
j_call: TRBJ2-5
d_call: NA

cdr3_nt: TGTGCTAGTGGTTTGACCCTCACAGGGTTTGGCGGGGAGCTGTTTTTT
cdr3_aa: CASGLTLTGFGGELFF
clone_size: NA
v_call: TRBV12-5
j_call: TRBJ2-2
d_call: NA

cdr3_nt: TGCAGTGCTAGCGGTCAGTACACAGATACGCAGTATTTT
cdr3_aa: CSASGQYTDTQYF
clone_size: many
v_call: TRBV20-1
j_call: TRBJ2-3
d_call: NA

cdr3_nt: TGTGCCAGCAGTTCAGACAGCTTATACACTGAAGCTTTCTTT
cdr3_aa: CASSSDSLYTEAFF
clone_size: NA
v_call: TRBV2
j_call: TRBJ1-1
d_call: NA

cdr3_nt: TGTGCCAGCAGCGTAGATACAGGGGACTACTATGGCTACACCTTC
cdr3_aa: CASSVDTGDYYGYTF
clone_size: NA
v_call: TRBV9
j_call: TRBJ1-2
d_call: TRBD1

cdr3_nt: TGTGCCACCAGCAGGGGACATAAGGGGAGTCAGCCCCAGCATTTT
cdr3_aa: CATSRGHKGSQPQHF
clone_size: NA
v_call: TRBV15
j_call: TRBJ1-5
d_call: NA

cdr3_nt: TGTGCCAGCAGACGTCCCTCGGGGCGTGACACTGAAGCTTTCTTT
cdr3_aa: CASRRPSGRDTEAFF
clone_size: NA
v_call: TRBV6-2/TRBV6-3
j_call: TRBJ1-1
d_call: NA

cdr3_nt: TGTGCCAGCAGCTTCCGAACCTCGGGACAGGGCATCACAGATACGCAGTATTTT
cdr3_aa: CASSFRTSGQGITDTQYF
clone_size: few
v_call: TRBV7-8
j_call: TRBJ2-3
d_call: TRBD1

cdr3_nt: TGTGCCAGCACCGGCGGGAGATACTACAATGAGCAGTTCTTC
cdr3_aa: CASTGGRYYNEQFF
clone_size: many
v_call: TRBV6-1
j_call: TRBJ2-1
d_call: TRBD2

cdr3_nt: TGTGCCAGCAGTTTGACTAGAGCCAATGAGCAGTTCTTC
cdr3_aa: CASSLTRANEQFF
clone_size: many
v_call: TRBV12-3/TRBV12-4
j_call: TRBJ2-1
d_call: NA

cdr3_nt: TGTGCCAGCAGCGTAGGGGCAGGGTTTGTTGACGAGCAGTACTTC
cdr3_aa: CASSVGAGFVDEQYF
clone_size: few
v_call: TRBV9
j_call: TRBJ2-7
d_call: NA

cdr3_nt: TGTGCCAGCAAGTACCGCTTAGCGGGAGAGGAGACCCAGTACTTC
cdr3_aa: CASKYRLAGEETQYF
clone_size: many
v_call: TRBV6-1
j_call: TRBJ2-5
d_call: TRBD2

cdr3_nt: TGCGCCAGCAGCTGGGAGAGGGTGGCCCGAGAGCTGTTTTTT
cdr3_aa: CASSWERVARELFF
clone_size: NA
v_call: TRBV5-1
j_call: TRBJ2-2
d_call: NA

cdr3_nt: TGTGCCAGTAGTAGAGGGGAACCCTACGAGCAGTACTTC
cdr3_aa: CASSRGEPYEQYF
clone_size: few
v_call: TRBV19
j_call: TRBJ2-7
d_call: NA

cdr3_nt: TGTGCCAGCAGCTTAGGCGGGAGGGCCCCTACCGGGGAGCTGTTTTTT
cdr3_aa: CASSLGGRAPTGELFF
clone_size: NA
v_call: TRBV13
j_call: TRBJ2-2
d_call: TRBD2

cdr3_nt: TGTGCCAGCAGCCCTGCTAGCAGGGGGGACTATGGCTACACCTTC
cdr3_aa: CASSPASRGDYGYTF
clone_size: many
v_call: TRBV12-3/TRBV12-4
j_call: TRBJ1-2
d_call: TRBD1

cdr3_nt: TGTGCCAGCAGCGACGGCTACGAGCAGTACTTC
cdr3_aa: CASSDGYEQYF
clone_size: many
v_call: TRBV6-2/TRBV6-3
j_call: TRBJ2-7
d_call: NA

cdr3_nt: TGCGCCAGCAGCTTCTTACAGGGAACGAGCACAGATACGCAGTATTTT
cdr3_aa: CASSFLQGTSTDTQYF
clone_size: many
v_call: TRBV5-1
j_call: TRBJ2-3
d_call: NA

cdr3_nt: TGTGCCAGCACTCGGGACTCCTTCTACAATGAGCAGTTCTTC
cdr3_aa: CASTRDSFYNEQFF
clone_size: NA
v_call: TRBV6-1
j_call: TRBJ2-1
d_call: NA

cdr3_nt: TGTGCCAGCAGCTCTGCTAGCGGGAGGCAAGAGCAGTTCTTC
cdr3_aa: CASSSASGRQEQFF
clone_size: many
v_call: TRBV7-6
j_call: TRBJ2-1
d_call: TRBD2

cdr3_nt: TGTGCCAGCACCAAGGACACGAAAATCTCTGGAAACACCATATATTTT
cdr3_aa: CASTKDTKISGNTIYF
clone_size: many
v_call: TRBV7-2
j_call: TRBJ1-3
d_call: NA

cdr3_nt: TGTGCCAGCAGTGAAATGGCAGGGGGGGGAAGCATTCAGTACTTC
cdr3_aa: CASSEMAGGGSIQYF
clone_size: few
v_call: TRBV6-1
j_call: TRBJ2-4
d_call: NA

cdr3_nt: TGCGCCAGCAGCTCCCTAGGCGGGAGGGTTTACAATGAGCAGTTCTTC
cdr3_aa: CASSSLGGRVYNEQFF
clone_size: few
v_call: TRBV5-1
j_call: TRBJ2-1
d_call: TRBD2

cdr3_nt: TGTGCCAGCACCATCGGGCTCGGACCCTACGAGCAGTACTTC
cdr3_aa: CASTIGLGPYEQYF
clone_size: many
v_call: TRBV28
j_call: TRBJ2-7
d_call: NA

cdr3_nt: TGCGCCAGCAGCTTGGCCGGGATTGGTGGTGCGAACACCGGGGAGCTGTTTTTT
cdr3_aa: CASSLAGIGGANTGELFF
clone_size: few
v_call: TRBV5-1
j_call: TRBJ2-2
d_call: NA

cdr3_nt: TGTGCCAGCAGCCGTGCTCCCACCGGGGAGCTGTTTTTT
cdr3_aa: CASSRAPTGELFF
clone_size: NA
v_call: TRBV4-2
j_call: TRBJ2-2
d_call: NA

cdr3_nt: TGTGCCAGCAGTTACCGGCCGTCCACCGGGGAGCTGTTTTTT
cdr3_aa: CASSYRPSTGELFF
clone_size: many
v_call: TRBV6-2/TRBV6-3
j_call: TRBJ2-2
d_call: NA

cdr3_nt: TGTGTGAGCGGGAGGACGGAGACCCAGTACTTC
cdr3_aa: CVSGRTETQYF
clone_size: NA
v_call: TRBV3-1
j_call: TRBJ2-5
d_call: TRBD2

cdr3_nt: TGCAGTGCTAGAGCCTCCCTAGCGGGAGAATCAGATACGCAGTATTTT
cdr3_aa: CSARASLAGESDTQYF
clone_size: many
v_call: TRBV20-1
j_call: TRBJ2-3
d_call: TRBD2